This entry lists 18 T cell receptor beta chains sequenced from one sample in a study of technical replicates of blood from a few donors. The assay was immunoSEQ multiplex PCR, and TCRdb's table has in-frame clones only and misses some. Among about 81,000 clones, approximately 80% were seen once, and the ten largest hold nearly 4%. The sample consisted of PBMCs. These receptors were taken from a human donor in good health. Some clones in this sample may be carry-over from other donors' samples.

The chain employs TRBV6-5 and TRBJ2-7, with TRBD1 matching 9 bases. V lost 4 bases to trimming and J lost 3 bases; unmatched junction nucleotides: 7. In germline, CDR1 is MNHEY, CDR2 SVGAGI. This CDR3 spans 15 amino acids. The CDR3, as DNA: TGTGCCAGCAGTTTACTCCGGGACAGGGACTACGAGCAGTACTTC. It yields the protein CASSLLRDRDYEQYF.

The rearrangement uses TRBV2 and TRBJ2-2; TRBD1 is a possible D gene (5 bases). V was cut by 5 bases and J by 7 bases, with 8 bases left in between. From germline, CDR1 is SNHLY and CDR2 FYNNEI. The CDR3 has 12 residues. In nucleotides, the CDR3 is TGTGCCAGCAGTACAGGATACGGGGAGCTGTTTTTT. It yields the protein CASSTGYGELFF.

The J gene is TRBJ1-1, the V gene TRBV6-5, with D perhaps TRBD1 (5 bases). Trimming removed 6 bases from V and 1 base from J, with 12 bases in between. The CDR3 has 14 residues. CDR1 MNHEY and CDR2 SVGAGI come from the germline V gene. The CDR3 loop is CASSGGDSNTEAFF. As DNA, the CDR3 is TGTGCCAGCAGCGGGGGGGATTCGAACACTGAAGCTTTCTTT.

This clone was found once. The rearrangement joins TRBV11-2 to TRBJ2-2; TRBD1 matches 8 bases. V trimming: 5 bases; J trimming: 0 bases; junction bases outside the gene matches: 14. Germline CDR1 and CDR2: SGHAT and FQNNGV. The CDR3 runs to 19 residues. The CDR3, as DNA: TGTGCCAGCAGCCCGTACCCCGGACAGGGAGAGGCGAACACCGGGGAGCTGTTTTTT. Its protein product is CASSPYPGQGEANTGELFF.

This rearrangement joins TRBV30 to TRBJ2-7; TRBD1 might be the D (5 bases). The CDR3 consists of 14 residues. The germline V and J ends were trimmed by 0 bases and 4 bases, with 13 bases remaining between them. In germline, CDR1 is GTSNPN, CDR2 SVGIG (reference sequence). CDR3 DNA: TGTGCCTGGAGTGTGGGCAGGGTCTCTTACGAGCAGTACTTC. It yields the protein CAWSVGRVSYEQYF.

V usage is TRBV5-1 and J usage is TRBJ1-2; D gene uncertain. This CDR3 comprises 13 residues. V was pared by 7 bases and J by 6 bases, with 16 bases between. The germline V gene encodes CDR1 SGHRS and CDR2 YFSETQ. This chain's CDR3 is CASSYLGGNGYTF. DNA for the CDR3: TGCGCCAGCTCTTACTTAGGAGGAAATGGCTACACCTTC.

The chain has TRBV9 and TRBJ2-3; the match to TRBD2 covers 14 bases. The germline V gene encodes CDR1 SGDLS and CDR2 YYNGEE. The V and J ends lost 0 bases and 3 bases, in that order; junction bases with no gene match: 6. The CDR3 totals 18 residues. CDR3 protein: CASSVGKGTSGSTDTQYF. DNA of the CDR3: TGTGCCAGCAGCGTAGGGAAGGGGACTAGCGGGAGTACAGATACGCAGTATTTT.

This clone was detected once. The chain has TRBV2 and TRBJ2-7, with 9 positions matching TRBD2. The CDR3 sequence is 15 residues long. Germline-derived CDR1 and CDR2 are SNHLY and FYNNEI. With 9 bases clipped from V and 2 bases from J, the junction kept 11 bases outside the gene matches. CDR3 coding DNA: TGTGCCAGTAGACTAGCGGAGACCATTCCCTACGAGCAGTACTTC. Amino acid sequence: CASRLAETIPYEQYF.

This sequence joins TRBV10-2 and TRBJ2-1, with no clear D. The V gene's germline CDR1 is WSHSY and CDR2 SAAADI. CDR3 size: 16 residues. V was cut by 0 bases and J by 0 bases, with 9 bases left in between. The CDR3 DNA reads TGCGCCAGCAGTGAGTCTGCCAGGCCCTCCTACAATGAGCAGTTCTTC. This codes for CASSESARPSYNEQFF.

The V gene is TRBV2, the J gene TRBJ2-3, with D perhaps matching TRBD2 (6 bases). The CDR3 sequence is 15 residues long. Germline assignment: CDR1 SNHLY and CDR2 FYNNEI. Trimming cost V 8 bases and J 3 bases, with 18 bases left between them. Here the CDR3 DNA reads TGTGCCAGCGGGTCGGGAGCGGGTTGGACAGATACGCAGTATTTT. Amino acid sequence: CASGSGAGWTDTQYF.

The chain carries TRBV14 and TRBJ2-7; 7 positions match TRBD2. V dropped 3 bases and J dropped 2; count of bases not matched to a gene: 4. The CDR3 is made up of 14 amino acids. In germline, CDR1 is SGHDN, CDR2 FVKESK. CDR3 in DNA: TGTGCCAGCAGCCAGGGACTAAGTCCCTACGAGCAGTACTTC. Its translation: CASSQGLSPYEQYF.

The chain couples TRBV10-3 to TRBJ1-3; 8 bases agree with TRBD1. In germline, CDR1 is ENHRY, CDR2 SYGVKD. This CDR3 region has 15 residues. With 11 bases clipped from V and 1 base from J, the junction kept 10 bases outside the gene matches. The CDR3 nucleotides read TGTGCCGCTCGGGCGGGACAGGAATCTGGAAACACCATATATTTT. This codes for CAARAGQESGNTIYF.

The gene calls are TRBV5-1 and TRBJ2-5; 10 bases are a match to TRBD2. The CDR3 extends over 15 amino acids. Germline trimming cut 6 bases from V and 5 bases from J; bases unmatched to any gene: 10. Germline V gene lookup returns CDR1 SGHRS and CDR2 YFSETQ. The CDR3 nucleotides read TGCGCCAGCATATCCAGCGGGGGGGCCGGGGAGACCCAGTACTTC. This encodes CASISSGGAGETQYF.

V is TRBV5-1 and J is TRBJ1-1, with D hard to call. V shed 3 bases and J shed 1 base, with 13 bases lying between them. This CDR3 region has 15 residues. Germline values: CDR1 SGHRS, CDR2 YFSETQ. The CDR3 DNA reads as TGCGCCAGCAGCTCCGATCCACAATCGAACACTGAAGCTTTCTTT. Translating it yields CASSSDPQSNTEAFF.

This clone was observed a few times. The CDR3 DNA sequence: TGCGCCAGCAGCCAAGTTGCCAGTTACACTGAAGCTTTCTTT. It translates to CASSQVASYTEAFF. J is TRBJ1-1 and V is TRBV4-3, with D uncertain. V was shortened by 1 base and J by 3 bases, with 9 bases between the two germline ends. The V gene's germline CDR1 is LGHNA and CDR2 YSLEER. This CDR3 is built from 14 residues.

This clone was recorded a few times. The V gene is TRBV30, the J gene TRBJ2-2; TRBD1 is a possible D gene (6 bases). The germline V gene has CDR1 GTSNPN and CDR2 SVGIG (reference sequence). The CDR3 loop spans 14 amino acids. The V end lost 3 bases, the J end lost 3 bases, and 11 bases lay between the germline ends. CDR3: CAWRRDTHTGELFF. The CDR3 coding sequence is TGTGCCTGGAGAAGGGACACACACACCGGGGAGCTGTTTTTT.

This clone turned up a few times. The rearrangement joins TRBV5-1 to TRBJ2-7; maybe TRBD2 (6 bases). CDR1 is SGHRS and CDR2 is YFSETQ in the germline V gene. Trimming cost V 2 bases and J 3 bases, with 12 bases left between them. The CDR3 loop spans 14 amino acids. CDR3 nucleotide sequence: TGCGCCAGCAGCTTTAAAGCGGGTAACTACGAGCAGTACTTC. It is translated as CASSFKAGNYEQYF.

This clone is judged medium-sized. The CDR3 DNA reads as TGTGCCAGCAGCGTTAGCGGGGGGGGCTACGAGCAGTACTTC. It is translated as CASSVSGGGYEQYF. The chain employs TRBV9 and TRBJ2-7, with 11 bases aligning to TRBD2. The germline V gene has CDR1 SGDLS and CDR2 YYNGEE. CDR3 length equals 14 residues. V was clipped by 2 bases and J by 3 bases; unmatched bases: 1. Variable domain in full (rest from reference TRBV9 and TRBJ2-7): DSGVTQTPKHLITATGQRVTLRCSPRSGDLSVYWYQQSLDQGLQFLIQYYNGEERAKGNILERFSAQQFPDLHSELNLSSLELGDSALYFCASSVSGGGYEQYFGPGTRLTVT.